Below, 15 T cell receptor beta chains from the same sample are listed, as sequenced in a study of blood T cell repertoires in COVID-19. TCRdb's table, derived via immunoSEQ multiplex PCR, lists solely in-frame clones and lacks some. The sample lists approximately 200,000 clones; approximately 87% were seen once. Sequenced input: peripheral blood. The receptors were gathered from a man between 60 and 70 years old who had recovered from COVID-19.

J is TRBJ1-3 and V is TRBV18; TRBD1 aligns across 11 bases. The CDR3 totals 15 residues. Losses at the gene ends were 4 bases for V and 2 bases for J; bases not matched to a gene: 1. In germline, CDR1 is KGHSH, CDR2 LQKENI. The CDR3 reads CASSQDRGPGNTIYF. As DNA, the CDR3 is TGTGCCAGCTCACAGGACAGGGGGCCTGGAAACACCATATATTTT.

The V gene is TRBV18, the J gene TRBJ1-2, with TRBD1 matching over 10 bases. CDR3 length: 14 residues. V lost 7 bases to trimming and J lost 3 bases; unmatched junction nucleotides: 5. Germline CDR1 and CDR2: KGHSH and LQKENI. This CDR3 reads CASWTGTGDYGYTF. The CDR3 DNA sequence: TGTGCCAGCTGGACCGGGACAGGGGACTATGGCTACACCTTC.

The CDR3 coding sequence is TGTGCCAGCAGCTTAGCATACAGGGGAAGCACAGATACGCAGTATTTT. This translates into CASSLAYRGSTDTQYF. V and J are TRBV11-3 and TRBJ2-3, with 7 bases aligning to TRBD1. Germline V CDR1 and CDR2: SGHNT, YENEEA. The V gene end was trimmed by 1 base and the J gene end by 0 bases; junction bases not matched to a gene: 4. This CDR3 is 16 amino acids long.

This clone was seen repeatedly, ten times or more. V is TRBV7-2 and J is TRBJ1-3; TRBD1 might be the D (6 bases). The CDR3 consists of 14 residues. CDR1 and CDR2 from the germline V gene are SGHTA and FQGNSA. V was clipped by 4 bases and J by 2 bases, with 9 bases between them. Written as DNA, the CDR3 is TGTGCCAGCAGCTCACAGGGAACTGGAAACACCATATATTTT. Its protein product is CASSSQGTGNTIYF.

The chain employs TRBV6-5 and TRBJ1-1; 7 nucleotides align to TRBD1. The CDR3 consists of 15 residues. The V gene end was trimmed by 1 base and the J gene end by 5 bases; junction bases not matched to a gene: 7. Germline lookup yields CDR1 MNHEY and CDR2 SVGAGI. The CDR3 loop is CASSYFGQAGTEAFF. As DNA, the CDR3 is TGTGCCAGCAGTTACTTCGGACAGGCTGGGACTGAAGCTTTCTTT.

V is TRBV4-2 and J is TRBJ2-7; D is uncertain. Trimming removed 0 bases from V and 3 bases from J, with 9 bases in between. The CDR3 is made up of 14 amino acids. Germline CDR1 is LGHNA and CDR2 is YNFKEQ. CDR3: CASSQDLRSYEQYF. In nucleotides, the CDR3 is TGTGCCAGCAGCCAAGACCTCCGGAGCTACGAGCAGTACTTC.

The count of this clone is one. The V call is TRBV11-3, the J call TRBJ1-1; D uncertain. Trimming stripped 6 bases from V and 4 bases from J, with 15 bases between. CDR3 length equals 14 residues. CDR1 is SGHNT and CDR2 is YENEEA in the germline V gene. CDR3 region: CASSLNPEGTEAFF. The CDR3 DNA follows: TGTGCCAGCAGTCTAAACCCGGAGGGCACTGAAGCTTTCTTT.

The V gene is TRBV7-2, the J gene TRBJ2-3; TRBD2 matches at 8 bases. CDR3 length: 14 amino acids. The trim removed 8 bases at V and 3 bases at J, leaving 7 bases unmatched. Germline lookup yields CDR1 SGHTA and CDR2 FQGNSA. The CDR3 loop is CASREGWSTDTQYF. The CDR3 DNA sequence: TGTGCCAGCCGGGAGGGCTGGAGTACAGATACGCAGTATTTT.

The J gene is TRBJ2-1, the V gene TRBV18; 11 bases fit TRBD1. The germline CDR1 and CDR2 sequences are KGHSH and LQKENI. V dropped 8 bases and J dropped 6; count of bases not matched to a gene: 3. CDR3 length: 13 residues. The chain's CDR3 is CASGTGGSNEQFF. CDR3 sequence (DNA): TGTGCCAGCGGGACAGGGGGAAGCAATGAGCAGTTCTTC.

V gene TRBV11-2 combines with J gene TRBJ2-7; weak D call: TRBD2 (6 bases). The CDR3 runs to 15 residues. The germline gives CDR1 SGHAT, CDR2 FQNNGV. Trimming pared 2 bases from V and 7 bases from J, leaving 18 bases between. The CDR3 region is CASSLWAGLTGEQYF. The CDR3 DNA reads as TGTGCCAGCAGCTTATGGGCGGGACTCACGGGGGAGCAGTACTTC.

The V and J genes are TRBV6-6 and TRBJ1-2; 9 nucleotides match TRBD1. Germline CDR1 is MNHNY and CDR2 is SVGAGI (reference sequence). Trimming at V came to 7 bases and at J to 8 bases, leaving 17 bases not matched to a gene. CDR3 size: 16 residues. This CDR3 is CASTYDRGALIEGYTF. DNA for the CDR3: TGTGCCAGCACCTACGACAGGGGGGCGCTTATCGAGGGCTACACCTTC.

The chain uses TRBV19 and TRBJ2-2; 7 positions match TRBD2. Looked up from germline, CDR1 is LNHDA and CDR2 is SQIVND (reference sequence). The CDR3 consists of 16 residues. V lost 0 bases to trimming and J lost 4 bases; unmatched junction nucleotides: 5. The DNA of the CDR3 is TGTGCCAGTAGTATAGAGGGAGGGAAAGGCACCGGGGAGCTGTTTTTT. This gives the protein CASSIEGGKGTGELFF. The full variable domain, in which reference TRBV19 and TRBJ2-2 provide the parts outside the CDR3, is DGGITQSPKYLFRKEGQNVTLSCEQNLNHDAMYWYRQDPGQGLRLIYYSQIVNDFQKGDIAEGYSVSREKKESFPLTVTSAQKNPTAFYLCASSIEGGKGTGELFFGEGSRLTVL.

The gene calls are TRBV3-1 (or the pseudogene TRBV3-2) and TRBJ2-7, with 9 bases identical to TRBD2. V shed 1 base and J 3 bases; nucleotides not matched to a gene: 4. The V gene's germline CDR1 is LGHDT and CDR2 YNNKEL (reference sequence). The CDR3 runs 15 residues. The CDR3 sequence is CASSQGLAGSYEQYF. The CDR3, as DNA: TGTGCCAGCAGCCAAGGGCTAGCGGGGAGCTACGAGCAGTACTTC.

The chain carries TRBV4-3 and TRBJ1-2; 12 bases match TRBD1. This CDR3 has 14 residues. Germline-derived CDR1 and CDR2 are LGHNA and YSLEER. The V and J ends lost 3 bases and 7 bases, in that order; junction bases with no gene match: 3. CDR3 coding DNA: TGCGCCAGCAGCCAGGGGACAGGGGGCATTGGCTACACCTTC. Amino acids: CASSQGTGGIGYTF.

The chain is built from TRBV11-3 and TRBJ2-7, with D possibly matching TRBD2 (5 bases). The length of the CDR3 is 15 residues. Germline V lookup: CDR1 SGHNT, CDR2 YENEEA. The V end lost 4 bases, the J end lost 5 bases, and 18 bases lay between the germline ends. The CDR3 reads CASSSTGEKFNEQYF. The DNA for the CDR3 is TGTGCCAGCAGCTCAACCGGGGAAAAATTTAACGAGCAGTACTTC.